This T cell receptor beta chain was obtained from a study of radiation and T cells in renal cell carcinoma. Described time point: blood 4 weeks post-SBRT, at nephrectomy. The treatment was: 15 Gy SBRT to primary tumor, nephrectomy 4 weeks later. The assay was immunoSEQ multiplex PCR, and TCRdb's table has in-frame clones only and misses some. The sample includes about 76,000 clones, around 89% of them seen just once. Looked up from germline, CDR1 is MNHEY and CDR2 is SVGAGI. The V end was cut by 4 bases, the J end by 4 bases, with 11 bases between. This CDR3 has 13 amino acids. Material: blood, obtained from a patient whose treatment included radiotherapy and nephrectomy. V gene TRBV6-5 combines with J gene TRBJ2-7; perhaps D is TRBD1 or TRBD2 (6 bases each). The TCR originated in a woman aged 70-85 years with renal cell carcinoma. The CDR3: CASSSGAEYEQYF. Written as DNA, the CDR3 is TGTGCCAGCAGTTCGGGGGCAGAATACGAGCAGTACTTC.